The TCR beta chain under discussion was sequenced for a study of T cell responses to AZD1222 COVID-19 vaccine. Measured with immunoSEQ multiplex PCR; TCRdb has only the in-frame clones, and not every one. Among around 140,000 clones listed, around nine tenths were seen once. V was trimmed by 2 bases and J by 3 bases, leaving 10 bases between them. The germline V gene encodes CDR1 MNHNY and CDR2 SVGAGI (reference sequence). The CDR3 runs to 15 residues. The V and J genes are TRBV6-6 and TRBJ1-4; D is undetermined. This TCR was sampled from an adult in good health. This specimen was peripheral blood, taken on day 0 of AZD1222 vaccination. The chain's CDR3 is CASSYGREANEKLFF. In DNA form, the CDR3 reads TGTGCCAGCAGTTACGGCCGGGAAGCTAATGAAAAACTGTTTTTT.